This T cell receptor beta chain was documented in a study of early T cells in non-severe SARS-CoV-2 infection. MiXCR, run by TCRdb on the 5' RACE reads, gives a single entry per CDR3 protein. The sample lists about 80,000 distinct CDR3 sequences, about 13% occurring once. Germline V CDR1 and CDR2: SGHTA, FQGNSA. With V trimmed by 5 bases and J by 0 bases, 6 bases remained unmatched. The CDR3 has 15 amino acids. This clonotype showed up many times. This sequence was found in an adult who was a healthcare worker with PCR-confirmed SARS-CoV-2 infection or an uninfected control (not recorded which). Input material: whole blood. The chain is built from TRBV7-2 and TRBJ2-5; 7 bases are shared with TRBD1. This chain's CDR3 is CASSLLGTDQETQYF. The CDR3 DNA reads TGTGCCAGCAGCCTGCTCGGGACAGACCAAGAGACCCAGTACTTC.